Presented here are 19 T cell receptor beta chains from one specimen sequenced in a study of blood T cell repertoires in COVID-19. Sequencing was performed with immunoSEQ multiplex PCR; in TCRdb, only in-frame clones are kept and a portion is missing. The top ten clones hold roughly 2.3% of a sample with around 150,000 clones, around 90% of them seen once. The sample consisted of peripheral blood. The receptors derive from a young man with acute or convalescent COVID-19.

The chain links TRBV14 to TRBJ1-1; D might be TRBD1 (6 bases). V was clipped by 0 bases and J by 11 bases, with 16 bases between them. CDR1 is SGHDN, CDR2 FVKESK, per germline. This CDR3 is 14 amino acids long. In DNA, the CDR3 is TGTGCCAGCAGCCAAGATAGAGGGTTTACAGGGGCTTTCTTT. Protein product: CASSQDRGFTGAFF.

V gene TRBV6-5 combines with J gene TRBJ2-3, with D possibly matching TRBD2 (6 bases). The CDR3 runs to 14 residues. CDR1 and CDR2 from the germline V gene are MNHEY and SVGAGI. The V and J ends lost 5 bases and 0 bases respectively, with 9 bases between them. The CDR3: CASSLASSTDTQYF. CDR3 sequence (DNA): TGTGCCAGCAGTCTAGCGAGTAGCACAGATACGCAGTATTTT.

For this clone: The sample carries other DNA sequences with the same CDR3. The chain carries TRBV5-1 and TRBJ1-1; possible D gene TRBD1, 5 bases. Trimming took 1 base from V and 4 from J, leaving 14 bases between them. The CDR3 is made up of 15 amino acids. CDR1 and CDR2 (germline): SGHRS, YFSETQ. CDR3 loop: CASSLLQGGGTEAFF. In DNA, the CDR3 is TGCGCCAGCAGCTTGTTGCAGGGCGGTGGCACTGAAGCTTTCTTT.

The CDR3 sequence is CASTDRGDTQYF. The CDR3 nucleotides are TGTGCCAGCACCGACAGGGGAGATACGCAGTATTTT. This chain joins TRBV28 and TRBJ2-3; 8 bases map to TRBD1. Germline values: CDR1 MDHEN, CDR2 SYDVKM. The trim removed 7 bases at V and 5 bases at J, leaving 2 bases unmatched. This CDR3 has 12 amino acids.

V is TRBV27 and J is TRBJ1-4; D might be TRBD1 (5 bases). Germline-derived CDR1 and CDR2 are MNHEY and SMNVEV (reference sequence). Trimming removed 1 base from V and 3 bases from J, with 6 bases in between. This CDR3 spans 14 amino acids. The CDR3 DNA sequence: TGTGCCAGCAGTTTATGGGGGGCTAATGAAAAACTGTTTTTT. As protein: CASSLWGANEKLFF.

This chain connects TRBV4-1 to TRBJ1-2; D unresolved. Between the trimmed V and J ends, which lost 0 bases and 2 bases, there was a span of 10 bases. The CDR3 runs to 15 residues. Germline-derived CDR1 and CDR2 are MGHRA and YSYEKL. In DNA form, the CDR3 reads TGCGCCAGCAGCCAAGATAACGGAGGAAACTATGGCTACACCTTC. Protein product: CASSQDNGGNYGYTF.

V gene TRBV28 combines with J gene TRBJ1-2, with D uncertain. CDR1 and CDR2 from the germline V gene are MDHEN and SYDVKM. The CDR3 extends over 11 amino acids. V was cut by 5 bases and J by 7 bases, with 8 bases left in between. CDR3 nucleotide sequence: TGTGCCAGCAGTGGAGGTGGTGGCTACACCTTC. Its translation is CASSGGGGYTF.

The rearrangement uses TRBV9 and TRBJ2-6; maybe TRBD1 (6 bases). The CDR3 length is 17 residues. Deletions cut 2 bases from V and 4 bases from J, with 16 bases between. The germline CDR1 and CDR2 sequences are SGDLS and YYNGEE. CDR3 sequence reads: CASSVRGFSPGANVLTF. The CDR3 nucleotides are TGTGCCAGCAGCGTGAGGGGGTTCTCCCCCGGGGCCAACGTCCTGACTTTC.

The genes are TRBV6-2 or TRBV6-3 and TRBJ1-3; 8 bases are shared with TRBD1. The V and J ends lost 3 bases and 2 bases, in that order; junction bases with no gene match: 9. The CDR3 loop spans 17 amino acids. Germline V lookup: CDR1 MNHEY, CDR2 SVGEGT. CDR3 bases: TGTGCCAGCAGTTATCCTTCGGGCAGGGGGCCTGGAAACACCATATATTTT. Its translation is CASSYPSGRGPGNTIYF.

The chain links TRBV29-1 to TRBJ1-3; 7 positions match TRBD1. From germline, CDR1 is SQVTM and CDR2 ANQGSEA. J gave up 0 bases and V 6 bases, and 8 bases lay outside the gene matches. The CDR3 loop spans 15 amino acids. CDR3 sequence (DNA): TGCAGCGTCGGAAGGGACAGCCTCTCTGGAAACACCATATATTTT. Translation: CSVGRDSLSGNTIYF.

The chain employs TRBV6-5 and TRBJ1-1; 7 nucleotides line up with TRBD1. The germline CDR1 and CDR2 sequences are MNHEY and SVGAGI. This CDR3 contains 14 residues. J was trimmed by 1 base and V by 6 bases; bases with no gene match: 5. The chain's CDR3 is CASRRQGQNTEAFF. The DNA of the CDR3 is TGTGCCAGCAGACGACAGGGCCAGAACACTGAAGCTTTCTTT.

This sequence joins TRBV9 and TRBJ1-2; D remains unclear. V dropped 2 bases and J dropped 9 bases, with 20 bases sitting between them. The germline CDR1 and CDR2 sequences are SGDLS and YYNGEE. The length of the CDR3 is 15 residues. The CDR3 sequence: CASSVSAIPVDSYTF. Written as DNA, the CDR3 is TGTGCCAGCAGCGTTTCGGCGATCCCGGTAGACAGCTACACCTTC. Full variable domain (outside the CDR3, taken from reference TRBV9 and TRBJ1-2): DSGVTQTPKHLITATGQRVTLRCSPRSGDLSVYWYQQSLDQGLQFLIQYYNGEERAKGNILERFSAQQFPDLHSELNLSSLELGDSALYFCASSVSAIPVDSYTFGSGTRLTVV.

The rearrangement joins TRBV2 to TRBJ1-3, with 9 bases identical to TRBD1. The CDR3 totals 14 residues. The V and J ends lost 4 bases and 4 bases, in that order; junction bases with no gene match: 2. From germline, CDR1 is SNHLY and CDR2 FYNNEI. CDR3 nucleotide sequence: TGTGCCAGCAGTGGGACAGGGGTGGGAAACACCATATATTTT. Translation gives CASSGTGVGNTIYF.

The chain combines TRBV6-6 with TRBJ1-5; unclear D gene. Germline-derived CDR1 and CDR2 are MNHNY and SVGAGI (reference sequence). This CDR3 has 14 residues. V lost 5 bases and J 6 bases, leaving 14 bases between the germline ends. The CDR3 DNA follows: TGTGCCAGCAGTAACCCGGAGGGAGGTCAGCCCCAGCATTTT. Protein product: CASSNPEGGQPQHF.

The chain has TRBV3-1 (or the pseudogene TRBV3-2) and TRBJ2-2, with TRBD1 as a possible D gene (6 bases). Germline V gene sequence: CDR1 LGHDT, CDR2 YNNKEL (reference sequence). Trimming took off 6 bases at V and 0 bases at J, with 17 bases between the two ends. The CDR3 totals 17 residues. Here the CDR3 DNA reads TGTGCCAGCAGTAAAGCAGGACAGCCCTCGAACACCGGGGAGCTGTTTTTT. This gives the protein CASSKAGQPSNTGELFF.

The chain employs TRBV5-1 and TRBJ2-2; tentative D call: TRBD1 (6 bases). CDR1 is SGHRS and CDR2 is YFSETQ in the germline V gene. Trimming pared 4 bases from V and 0 bases from J, leaving 10 bases between. This CDR3 comprises 15 residues. CDR3 coding DNA: TGCGCCAGCAGCCCCAGACAGGCGAACACCGGGGAGCTGTTTTTT. This codes for CASSPRQANTGELFF.

The V and J genes are TRBV5-4 and TRBJ2-3, with a tentative D call TRBD2 (6 bases). Germline V gives CDR1 SGHNT, CDR2 YYREEE (reference sequence). CDR3 length: 15 amino acids. V lost 4 bases to trimming and J lost 5 bases, with 17 bases between them. The chain's CDR3 is CASSPELHSGDTQYF. DNA for the CDR3: TGTGCCAGCAGCCCAGAGCTTCATAGCGGAGATACGCAGTATTTT.

V is TRBV9 and J is TRBJ1-2; D remains ambiguous. Germline CDR1 and CDR2: SGDLS and YYNGEE. The CDR3 runs 14 residues. V was trimmed by 5 bases and J by 6 bases, leaving 17 bases between them. CDR3 nucleotide sequence: TGTGCCAGCAGTGGGTGGGCCCCAGGTGATGGCTACACCTTC. The encoded protein is CASSGWAPGDGYTF.

The V gene is TRBV19, the J gene TRBJ1-2; the match to TRBD1 covers 7 bases. This CDR3 contains 15 residues. CDR1 LNHDA and CDR2 SQIVND come from the germline V gene (reference sequence). The ends lost 6 bases at V and 5 bases at J; junction bases unmatched: 12. CDR3: CASRPQRQGRYGYTF. The CDR3 nucleotides read TGTGCCAGTAGACCCCAAAGACAGGGAAGGTATGGCTACACCTTC.